This T cell receptor (beta chain) appears in the sequencing data of a study of identical twins. Findings and limits, study-wide: Fewer insertions were carried by abundant cord blood beta clonotypes, but none was seen in memory repertoires.

This clonotype has a handful of counts. Its target is unknown. In TCRdb, the 5' RACE reads were re-called with MiXCR into one record per CDR3 protein. The table includes hundreds of thousands of distinct CDR3 sequences, around 7% detected once. CDR3 length: 13 amino acids. The V segment lost 6 bases and the J segment 5 bases; nucleotides outside the gene matches: 5. Looked up from germline, CDR1 is MDHEN and CDR2 is SYDVKM. Healthy Caucasians alone served as donors. A further study also used this sample, focusing on yellow fever vaccine responses in identical twins.

The rearrangement links TRBV28 to TRBJ2-5; 8 positions agree with TRBD2. This receptor was obtained from a woman younger than 35 in good health. The sequencing sample was made of memory (CD45RO+) T cells sorted from blood. CDR3 in amino acids: CASRSGGRETQYF. Written as DNA, the CDR3 is TGTGCCAGCAGATCGGGGGGGCGGGAGACCCAGTACTTC.